The 2 T cell receptor beta chains listed next were all sequenced from one sample in a study of blood T cell repertoires in COVID-19. The table came from immunoSEQ multiplex PCR; TCRdb's copy has only in-frame clones and leaves some out. The data contain about 220,000 clones, 84% of them seen just once; the ten biggest clones take up around 9.5%. The sequencing sample was made of peripheral blood. These receptors were obtained from a man aged 45-65 years with active or convalescent COVID-19.

The chain couples TRBV6-4 to TRBJ2-7; 12 nucleotides align to TRBD1. V shed 0 bases, J shed 4 bases, and the junction held 10 bases outside the gene matches. Germline V CDR1 and CDR2: MRHNA, SNTAGT. CDR3 length: 18 amino acids. CDR3 region: CASSDSLPGQGARYEQYV. The CDR3 DNA reads TGTGCCAGCAGTGACTCCCTCCCGGGACAGGGGGCGCGGTACGAGCAGTACGTC.

CDR3 coding DNA: TGTGCCAGCAGCCATGTCCGGGGAGGAATTAACTATGGCTACACCTTC. Encoded protein: CASSHVRGGINYGYTF. This chain connects TRBV3-1 (or the pseudogene TRBV3-2) to TRBJ1-2, with no clear D. Trimming cost V 3 bases and J 1 base, with 15 bases left between them. CDR1 is LGHDT and CDR2 is YNNKEL in the germline V gene (reference sequence). The CDR3 runs to 16 residues.